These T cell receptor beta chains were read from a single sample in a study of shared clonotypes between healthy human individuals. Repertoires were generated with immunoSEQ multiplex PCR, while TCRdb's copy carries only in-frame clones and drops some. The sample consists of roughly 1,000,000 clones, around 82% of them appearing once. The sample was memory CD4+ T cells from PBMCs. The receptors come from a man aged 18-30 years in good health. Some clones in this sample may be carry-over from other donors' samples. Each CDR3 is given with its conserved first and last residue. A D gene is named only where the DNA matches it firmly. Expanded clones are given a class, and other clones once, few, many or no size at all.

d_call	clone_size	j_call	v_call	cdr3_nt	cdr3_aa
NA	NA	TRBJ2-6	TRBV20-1	TGCAGTGCTGTGAGACAGGCGACCCTGACTTTC	CSAVRQATLTF
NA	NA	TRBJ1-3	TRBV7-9	TGTGCCAGCACACTTCCCCCGGGTCCCCGAAACACCATATATTTT	CASTLPPGPRNTIYF
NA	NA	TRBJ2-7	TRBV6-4	TGTGCCAGCAGTGACCCTCGGGGAGGCCCCCACGAGCAGTACTTC	CASSDPRGGPHEQYF
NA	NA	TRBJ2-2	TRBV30	TGTGCCTGGAAAGGCCGGACGAACACCGGGGAGCTGTTTTTT	CAWKGRTNTGELFF
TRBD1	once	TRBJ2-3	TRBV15	TGTGCCACCAGCAGTGGACAGGGTCTGGGGGATACGCAGTATTTT	CATSSGQGLGDTQYF
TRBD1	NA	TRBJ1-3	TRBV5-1	TGCGCCAGCAGTCCAGGACAGGCGGCAAACACCATATATTTT	CASSPGQAANTIYF
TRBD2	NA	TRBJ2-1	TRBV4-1	TGCGCCAGCAGAGCCGGACTAGCGGGAGATAATGAGCAGTTCTTC	CASRAGLAGDNEQFF
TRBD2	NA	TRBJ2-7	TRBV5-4	TGTGCCAGCAGCTTTGGGGAGGGCCTCGAGCAGTACTTC	CASSFGEGLEQYF
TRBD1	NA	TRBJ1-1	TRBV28	TGTGCCAGCGGGGAGGGGGCGCGCACTGAAGCTTTCTTT	CASGEGARTEAFF
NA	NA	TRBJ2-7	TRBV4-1	TGCGCCAGCAGCCAAGAAATCGATTCGGTGCAGTACTTC	CASSQEIDSVQYF
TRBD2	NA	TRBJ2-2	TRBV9	TGTGCCAGCAGCGTAGCGGGAGGAGGGACCGGGGAGCTGTTTTTT	CASSVAGGGTGELFF
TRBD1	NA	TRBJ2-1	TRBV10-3	TGTGCCACCAGTGCTTTATCGGGACAGGGGTCAGCGAATGAGCAGTTCTTC	CATSALSGQGSANEQFF
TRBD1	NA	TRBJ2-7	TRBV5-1	TGCGCCAGCAGCTTGGCCCCGACAGGGGGCATTCCCTACGAGCAGTACTTC	CASSLAPTGGIPYEQYF
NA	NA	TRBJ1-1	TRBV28	TGTGCCAGCAATGGAAGGTGGACTGAAGCTTTCTTT	CASNGRWTEAFF
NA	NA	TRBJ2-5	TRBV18	TGTGCCAGCTCACCACTTCGACAGGTTGAGCAGACCCAGTACTTC	CASSPLRQVEQTQYF
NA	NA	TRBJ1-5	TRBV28	TGTGCCAGTCGAATGGAGAAGCTTCAGCCCCAGCATTTT	CASRMEKLQPQHF
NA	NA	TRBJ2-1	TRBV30	TGTGCCTGTCCTGAGGGACCCCATCGCCATGAGCAGTTCTTC	CACPEGPHRHEQFF
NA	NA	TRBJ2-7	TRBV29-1	TGCAGCGTTGCGAGCGGTCTCTACGAGCAGTACTTC	CSVASGLYEQYF
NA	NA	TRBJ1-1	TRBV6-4	TGTGCCAGCAGTGACCCGACCTTGCGGGGGGGCAACACTGAAGCTTTCTTT	CASSDPTLRGGNTEAFF